One and the same sample provided the 18 T cell receptor beta chains below, sequenced in a study of blood T cell repertoires in COVID-19. The method was immunoSEQ multiplex PCR; TCRdb's version includes in-frame clones alone and lacks a portion of them. The sample yields approximately 360,000 clones, almost 90% seen once. Material: peripheral blood. The receptors come from a man aged 18 to 30 with active or convalescent COVID-19.

The chain combines TRBV7-9 with TRBJ1-5, with 10 bases fitting TRBD1. The germline CDR1 and CDR2 sequences are SEHNR and FQNEAQ (reference sequence). The CDR3 has 16 residues. Trimming removed 3 bases from V and 7 bases from J; junction bases left unmatched: 9. CDR3 DNA: TGTGCCAGCAGCTTCAACCGGGACAGGGGAGAACAGCCCCAGCATTTT. Translating gives CASSFNRDRGEQPQHF.

In its sample, this clone was seen a few times. The chain is built from TRBV4-2 and TRBJ1-3; D gene ambiguous. CDR1 is LGHNA and CDR2 is YNFKEQ in the germline V gene. CDR3 length: 16 amino acids. Trimming left V 1 base short and J 0 bases short, with 10 bases between. This CDR3 reads CASSQGEPRSGNTIYF. For the CDR3, the DNA is TGTGCCAGCAGCCAAGGGGAGCCCCGCTCTGGAAACACCATATATTTT.

A single count supports this clone. The rearrangement links TRBV7-2 to TRBJ1-6; D gene uncertain. The V gene's germline CDR1 is SGHTA and CDR2 FQGNSA. The length of the CDR3 is 13 residues. V was pared by 5 bases and J by 5 bases, with 7 bases between. The CDR3: CASSRRDNSPLHF. The CDR3 coding sequence is TGTGCCAGCAGCAGGCGGGATAATTCACCCCTCCACTTT.

The rearrangement uses TRBV18 and TRBJ1-1, with D unclear. This CDR3 contains 13 residues. Germline assignment: CDR1 KGHSH and CDR2 LQKENI. With 2 bases removed from V and 4 bases from J, the gap between germline ends came to 8 bases. CDR3 protein: CASSPGLGTEAFF. CDR3 nucleotides: TGTGCCAGCTCACCAGGACTCGGCACTGAAGCTTTCTTT.

The chain uses TRBV2 and TRBJ2-7; D gene uncertain. CDR3 length equals 12 residues. Germline CDR1 is SNHLY and CDR2 is FYNNEI. Trimming removed 5 bases from V and 4 bases from J, with 9 bases in between. CDR3 DNA sequence: TGTGCCAGCAGTAACGTCGGTTACGAGCAGTACTTC. This translates into CASSNVGYEQYF.

The chain has TRBV9 and TRBJ2-3, with 8 bases lining up with TRBD2. V shed 4 bases, J shed 0 bases, and the junction held 7 bases outside the gene matches. Germline CDR1 is SGDLS and CDR2 is YYNGEE. The CDR3 extends over 16 amino acids. CDR3 region: CASSYRLASSTDTQYF. As DNA, the CDR3 is TGTGCCAGCAGCTATCGACTAGCGTCTAGCACAGATACGCAGTATTTT.

The V call is TRBV28, the J call TRBJ1-1; D may be TRBD1 (5 bases). Trimming took off 7 bases at V and 0 bases at J, with 15 bases between the two ends. CDR1 and CDR2 from the germline V gene are MDHEN and SYDVKM. The CDR3 sequence is 15 residues long. The CDR3 coding sequence is TGTGCCAGCACCCTAGGGGCAGATATGAACACTGAAGCTTTCTTT. It yields the protein CASTLGADMNTEAFF.

This chain joins TRBV5-1 and TRBJ1-2, with 9 bases aligning to TRBD1. This CDR3 is 14 amino acids long. V dropped 4 bases and J dropped 3; count of bases not matched to a gene: 4. CDR1 and CDR2 from the germline V gene are SGHRS and YFSETQ. Here the CDR3 reads CASSQGQGDYGYTF. The CDR3 nucleotides are TGCGCCAGCAGCCAGGGACAGGGAGACTATGGCTACACCTTC.

The chain employs TRBV7-9 and TRBJ1-6, with D possibly matching TRBD1 (5 bases). This CDR3 is 15 amino acids long. CDR1 and CDR2 (germline): SEHNR, FQNEAQ (reference sequence). The ends were cut back, 1 base at V and 7 bases at J, with 11 bases in the middle. CDR3 sequence: CASSLGGRGNSPLHF. The CDR3 coding sequence is TGTGCCAGCAGCTTAGGGGGCCGGGGGAATTCACCCCTCCACTTT.

In its sample, this clone was seen once. A junction end diverges from the germline sequence, so it may reflect a read error. The gene calls are TRBV11-2 and TRBJ1-2; no definite D call. From germline, CDR1 is SGHAT and CDR2 FQNNGV. The CDR3 length is 15 residues. The CDR3 protein is CASSLQDATMATSSF. CDR3 bases: TGTGCCAGCAGCTTGCAAGATGCTACTATGGCTACATCAAGCTTC. The variable domain in full, with the rest retrieved from reference TRBV11-2 and TRBJ1-2, is EAGVAQSPRYKIIEKRQSVAFWCNPISGHATLYWYQQILGQGPKLLIQFQNNGVVDDSQLPKDRFSAERLKGVDSTLKIQPAKLEDSAVYLCASSLQDATMATSSFGSGTRLTVV.

This clone was seen many times. The chain has TRBV28 and TRBJ2-3; 15 bases match TRBD2. This CDR3 spans 17 amino acids. Germline V lookup: CDR1 MDHEN, CDR2 SYDVKM. V shed 5 bases, J shed 3 bases, and the junction held 6 bases outside the gene matches. CDR3 nucleotide sequence: TGTGCCAGCAGTCCTGGACTAGCGGGGGGGCCAACAGATACGCAGTATTTT. Protein: CASSPGLAGGPTDTQYF.

DNA of the CDR3: TGTGCCAGTACCCTGCCAGACAGGGGTAACTATGGCTACACCTTC. It encodes CASTLPDRGNYGYTF. This chain connects TRBV19 to TRBJ1-2; TRBD1 matches at 8 bases. CDR3 length: 15 amino acids. Germline lookup yields CDR1 LNHDA and CDR2 SQIVND (reference sequence). After removal of 7 bases from V and 1 base from J, the junction contained 8 bases not matched to a gene.

The chain joins TRBV27 to TRBJ2-1, with D possibly TRBD2 on 6 matching bases. Germline lookup yields CDR1 MNHEY and CDR2 SMNVEV (reference sequence). V lost 5 bases to trimming and J lost 9 bases, with 17 bases between them. The CDR3 sequence is 14 residues long. Here the CDR3 reads CASSARLGASEQFF. The DNA for the CDR3 is TGTGCCAGCAGTGCGAGACTAGGCGCCAGTGAGCAGTTCTTC.

The genes are TRBV7-8 and TRBJ1-2; D remains ambiguous. V was trimmed by 1 base and J by 7 bases, leaving 10 bases between them. The CDR3 loop spans 13 amino acids. CDR1 and CDR2 from the germline V gene are SGHVS and FQNEAQ. The CDR3 DNA reads TGTGCCAGCAGCTTAGTGCCTGAGGGTGGCTACACCTTC. Translating it yields CASSLVPEGGYTF.

The chain couples TRBV19 to TRBJ1-4; D not certain. This CDR3 spans 11 amino acids. Trimming shortened V by 6 bases and J by 8 bases, and 7 bases separated the two germline ends. Germline values: CDR1 LNHDA, CDR2 SQIVND (reference sequence). CDR3 loop: CASRGEEKLFF. The CDR3, as DNA: TGTGCCAGTAGGGGAGAAGAAAAACTGTTTTTT.

The chain combines TRBV5-1 with TRBJ2-5, with D possibly being TRBD1 (5 bases). This CDR3 spans 13 amino acids. The germline CDR1 and CDR2 sequences are SGHRS and YFSETQ. Trimming left V 4 bases short and J 0 bases short, with 7 bases between. This chain's CDR3 is CASSQGNQETQYF. In DNA, the CDR3 is TGCGCCAGCAGCCAGGGCAACCAAGAGACCCAGTACTTC. Filled out from reference TRBV5-1 and TRBJ2-5, the complete variable domain reads KAGVTQTPRYLIKTRGQQVTLSCSPISGHRSVSWYQQTPGQGLQFLFEYFSETQRNKGNFPGRFSGRQFSNSRSEMNVSTLELGDSALYLCASSQGNQETQYFGPGTRLLVL.

This clone was detected only a few times. V usage is TRBV7-2 and J usage is TRBJ2-3, with 14 bases matching TRBD2. The germline V gene encodes CDR1 SGHTA and CDR2 FQGNSA. The CDR3 covers 15 residues. With V trimmed by 7 bases and J by 3 bases, 3 bases remained unmatched. CDR3 loop: CASMTSGGETDTQYF. CDR3 nucleotide sequence: TGTGCCAGCATGACTAGCGGGGGGGAGACAGATACGCAGTATTTT.

V and J are TRBV2 and TRBJ1-1, with D perhaps matching TRBD1 (6 bases). This CDR3 spans 14 amino acids. Germline CDR1 reads SNHLY; CDR2 reads FYNNEI. V lost 9 bases and J lost 4, with 18 bases in between. DNA for the CDR3: TGTGCCAGGGGGGCACTCAAAGGGGGCACTGAAGCTTTCTTT. This encodes CARGALKGGTEAFF.